Listed here is a single T cell receptor beta chain. In this sample, this clonotype turned up many times. What antigen it recognizes has not been identified. No qualities accompany the bases; no much larger clone lies one base away. Sample treatment or condition, as interpreted from the label and publication: alpha-V12: anti-TRBV12 scFv linked to anti-CD3 scFv. For around 3 days, T cells were expanded from blood mononuclear cells using either the anti-CD3 antibody OKT3 or CD3/CD28 Dynabeads. The anti-TRBV12 bispecific sample came from a coculture of Jurkat leukemia cells with normal T cells, compared against an anti-CD19 bispecific control coculture. The culture conditions for expanded T cells were RPMI 1640 plus 10% fetal bovine serum, recombinant human IL-2 (approximately 100 IU/ml) and IL-7 (5 ng/ml). Each coculture contained around 5 x 10^4 normal T cells, around 5 x 10^4 target cells and bispecific antibody in about 92 ul and was incubated for 15 to 20 hours at 37 degrees C. Each bispecific antibody was composed of two single-chain variable fragments, which were expressed in a single-chain diabody format with a His tag. Effector T cells were obtained from healthy human donors, and peripheral blood mononuclear cells were isolated from leukapheresis samples by Ficoll density gradient centrifugation.

This entry belongs to a study of beta chain bispecific antibodies for T cell cancers (dated by TCRdb to about 2021). About the study as a whole: After T cells from healthy donors were cocultured with bispecific antibodies and T cell leukemia lines, the researchers used TRBV sequencing of the cells that survived to measure how much each TRBV family was depleted. On the cell surface, TRBV12 (TRBV12-3) was expressed by Jurkat cells, whereas TRBV5-5 was expressed by HPB-ALL cells.

Unique molecular identifier barcodes were built into the libraries and used for clonotype quantification. Qiagen AllPrep DNA/RNA Micro kits were used to isolate total RNA, and an Agilent TapeStation was used to check RNA quality. TCR beta libraries were constructed by 5' RACE, in which cDNA synthesis was followed by two PCR steps with TCR beta constant-region gene-specific primers. An Illumina MiSeq platform was used to sequence the TCR beta libraries. In the paper's pipeline: Reads were processed with MIGEC, MiXCR and VDJtools. Clonotype frequency was calculated as the fraction of unique molecular identifiers assigned to a given clonotype among all unique molecular identifiers in the sample. Nonfunctional TRBV genes listed as pseudogenes or open reading frames in IMGT, such as TRBV1, TRBV12-1 and TRBV21, were excluded. TCRdb reprocessing: public reads trimmed at Q25 with fastp, clones called with MiXCR, in-frame beta chains kept. Every CDR3 protein is listed once, alongside the most common genes and DNA of its rows. TCRdb assigned the V and J calls; the authors' analysis was not used. The sample data list 20,000 to 25,000 distinct CDR3 sequences, and more than 2% of these were observed just once. The ten largest clones represent 4.5% to 5.5% of the sample.

The full study reports these points: Each sequenced sample mixed leukemia cell line cells with normal T cells, and most targeted TRBV signal came from the leukemia cells rather than normal T cells. The TRBV-directed bispecific antibodies appeared to leave every TRBV family member untouched except the targeted genes and the closely related ones. Relative to anti-CD19, the TRBV12-3 share of total TRBV signal was reduced by roughly 99% after anti-TRBV12 exposure, whereas a nonsignificant around 36% decrease was observed for TRBV12-4. Cross-reactivity of the anti-TRBV5-5 antibody with TRBV5-6 was attributed to high sequence similarity between the two genes.

CDR1 is given as SGHDN and CDR2 as FVKESK, both from the germline V gene. Taken from cysteine to phenylalanine, the CDR3 has 18 residues. Just CDR3 DNA is preserved here, 54 bases in frame from base 1. V and J are truncated by 0 bases and 4 bases respectively, leaving an intervening sequence of 19 bases. The TCR comes from a human donor in good health. Some clones in this sample may be carry-over from other donors' samples. This material consisted of healthy donor T cells cultured with leukemia cells, taken from a culture containing a bispecific antibody targeting TCR Vbeta12. Recombination connected TRBV14 to TRBJ2-1; the D gene is not confidently resolved. The CDR3 in this case is CASSQEENTELFYNEQFF. The DNA is as follows: TGTGCCAGCAGCCAAGAGGAAAACACAGAGTTATTTTACAATGAGCAGTTCTTC.